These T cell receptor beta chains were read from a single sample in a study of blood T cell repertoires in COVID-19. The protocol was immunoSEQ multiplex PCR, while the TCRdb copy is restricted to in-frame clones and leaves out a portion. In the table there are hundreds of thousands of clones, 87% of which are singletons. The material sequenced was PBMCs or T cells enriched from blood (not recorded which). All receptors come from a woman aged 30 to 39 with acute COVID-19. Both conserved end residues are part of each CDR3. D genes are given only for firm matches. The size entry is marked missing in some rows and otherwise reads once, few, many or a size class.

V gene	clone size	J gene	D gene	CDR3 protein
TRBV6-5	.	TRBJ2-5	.	CASKPGTQETQYF
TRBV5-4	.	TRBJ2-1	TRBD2	CASSYRLAGSGDEQFF
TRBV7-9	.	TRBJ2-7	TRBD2	CASSLGTSGGALSYEQYF
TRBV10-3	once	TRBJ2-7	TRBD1	CAIRRTGPQDEQYF
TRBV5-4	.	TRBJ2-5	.	CASSSQETQYF
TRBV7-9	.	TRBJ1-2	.	CAGSLVPEGSNYGYTF
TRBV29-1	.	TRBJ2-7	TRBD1	CSVEDRESYEQYF
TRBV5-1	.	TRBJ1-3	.	CASSGSGGQFSGNTIYF
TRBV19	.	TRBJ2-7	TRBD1	CASSIGQGAYEQYF
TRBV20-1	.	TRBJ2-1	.	CSALVGASVVF